These T cell receptor beta chains were read from a single sample in a study of CD8 T cells in ankylosing spondylitis. MiXCR was run by TCRdb on the 5' RACE reads, yielding one entry per CDR3 protein. This sample yields around 450,000 distinct CDR3 sequences, of which roughly 25% are seen a single time; 0.89% belongs to the top ten. Sequenced sample: blood, either unsorted or a sorted T cell fraction (not recorded which). The receptors stem from a male donor with ankylosing spondylitis. Each CDR3 is given with its conserved first and last residue. Fields, in order: clone size, J gene, D gene, V gene, CDR3 DNA, CDR3 protein. A D gene is named only where the DNA matches it firmly. Where a row states a size, it is once, few, many or the class of an expanded clone; other rows omit it.

size: few; J: TRBJ1-5; D: TRBD1; V: TRBV27; DNA: TGTGCCAGCAGGCCACCCAGGGGGCGGAATCAGCCCCAGCATTTT; CDR3: CASRPPRGRNQPQHF
size: few; J: TRBJ2-1; D: -; V: TRBV29-1; DNA: TGCAGCCCCGGGCGGACCCAAGCCAATGAGCAGTTCTTC; CDR3: CSPGRTQANEQFF
size: -; J: TRBJ2-5; D: -; V: TRBV5-5; DNA: TGTGCCAGCAGCTTGAAGAGAGAGACCCAGTACTTC; CDR3: CASSLKRETQYF
size: -; J: TRBJ1-3; D: -; V: TRBV5-8; DNA: TGTGCCAGCAGCCCGGCCCCTAGGGCCACCATATATTTT; CDR3: CASSPAPRATIYF
size: few; J: TRBJ1-4; D: TRBD1; V: TRBV11-2; DNA: TGTGCCAGCAGCTTAGGGGACAGGGATTACGAAAAACTGTTTTTT; CDR3: CASSLGDRDYEKLFF
size: -; J: TRBJ2-1; D: -; V: TRBV24-1; DNA: TGTGCCACCAGTGACCAGACAGGAGACTCCTACAATGAGCAGTTCTTC; CDR3: CATSDQTGDSYNEQFF
size: -; J: TRBJ1-1; D: -; V: TRBV6-5; DNA: TGTGCCAGCAGTTTGACGGGGGGCGCGGACCCTTTCTTT; CDR3: CASSLTGGADPFF
size: -; J: TRBJ2-7; D: -; V: TRBV5-1; DNA: TGCGCCAGCGAGCTTGGGGGCAGGGGTGGTACCTACGAGCAGTACTTC; CDR3: CASELGGRGGTYEQYF
size: few; J: TRBJ2-2; D: -; V: TRBV7-9; DNA: TGTGCCAGCAGCTTAGTTGGAGGCGGGGAGCTGTTTTTT; CDR3: CASSLVGGGELFF
size: -; J: TRBJ1-2; D: -; V: TRBV20-1; DNA: TGCAGTGCGCTGGGGCGTGGGGGGGACTATGGCTACACCTTC; CDR3: CSALGRGGDYGYTF
size: -; J: TRBJ2-1; D: -; V: TRBV5-4; DNA: TGTGCCAGCAGCTCCCGAGGCGCGGCGGGAAGCTCCTACAATGAGCAGTTCTTC; CDR3: CASSSRGAAGSSYNEQFF
size: few; J: TRBJ2-7; D: -; V: TRBV5-6; DNA: TGTGCCAGCAAGGGTTTGGGCGGGATGTCCGAGCAGTACTTC; CDR3: CASKGLGGMSEQYF
size: -; J: TRBJ1-1; D: -; V: TRBV30; DNA: TGTGCCTGGAATGTAGGTGTCCCAAAAGGCACTGAAGCTTTCTTT; CDR3: CAWNVGVPKGTEAFF
size: -; J: TRBJ2-1; D: TRBD2; V: TRBV5-1; DNA: TGCGCCAGCCGACTGGGACTAGCGGGGGACAATGAGCAGTTCTTC; CDR3: CASRLGLAGDNEQFF
size: -; J: TRBJ2-2; D: -; V: TRBV2; DNA: TGTGCCAGCAGCCAAGAGCAGGGGAGCACCGGGGAGCTGTTTTTT; CDR3: CASSQEQGSTGELFF
size: few; J: TRBJ1-1; D: TRBD1; V: TRBV29-1; DNA: TGCAGCGTTGCAAGGACAGGGAGCGCTGAAGCTTTCTTT; CDR3: CSVARTGSAEAFF
size: few; J: TRBJ2-2; D: TRBD2; V: TRBV5-1; DNA: TGCGCCAGCAGCCCGACTAGCGGCTTCACCGGGGAGCTGTTTTTT; CDR3: CASSPTSGFTGELFF
size: -; J: TRBJ2-1; D: TRBD2; V: TRBV20-1; DNA: TGCAGTGCTGATACCTTCGGGGAGGGCCTGGATGAGCAGTTCTTC; CDR3: CSADTFGEGLDEQFF
size: many; J: TRBJ2-1; D: -; V: TRBV7-9; DNA: TGTGCCAGCAGCTTACAGGGATGGAACAATGAGCAGTTCTTC; CDR3: CASSLQGWNNEQFF
size: -; J: TRBJ2-2; D: -; V: TRBV15; DNA: TGTGCCACCAGCAGTTGGAACAAACTTAACACCGGGGAGCTGTTTTTT; CDR3: CATSSWNKLNTGELFF
size: -; J: TRBJ2-1; D: TRBD2; V: TRBV20-1; DNA: TGCAGTGCTAGAGGACCGGGACTAGCGAGAAATTACAATGAGCAGTTCTTC; CDR3: CSARGPGLARNYNEQFF
size: -; J: TRBJ1-5; D: TRBD1; V: TRBV10-3; DNA: TGTGCCATCAGTTTGACAGGGGGCCGCAATCAGCCCCAGCATTTT; CDR3: CAISLTGGRNQPQHF
size: few; J: TRBJ2-2; D: TRBD2; V: TRBV20-1; DNA: TGCAGTGCTAGAGTTATAGCGGGAGGAACCACCGGGGAGCTGTTTTTT; CDR3: CSARVIAGGTTGELFF
size: -; J: TRBJ2-1; D: TRBD1; V: TRBV24-1; DNA: TGTGCCACCAGTGACCCGGGACAGGGGTTCCATGAGCAGTTCTTC; CDR3: CATSDPGQGFHEQFF
size: -; J: TRBJ2-7; D: -; V: TRBV27; DNA: TGTGCCAGCAGCCTTAGGACGGGCTCCTACGAGCAGTACTTC; CDR3: CASSLRTGSYEQYF
size: -; J: TRBJ2-7; D: TRBD2; V: TRBV18; DNA: TGTGCCAGCTCACCACGTACTAGCGGGAGCCACGAGCAGTACTTC; CDR3: CASSPRTSGSHEQYF
size: -; J: TRBJ2-6; D: -; V: TRBV10-3; DNA: TGTGCCATCAGTGAGTCCAAGGCAGGGACGACCAACGTCCTGACTTTC; CDR3: CAISESKAGTTNVLTF
size: few; J: TRBJ1-1; D: -; V: TRBV5-1; DNA: TGCGCCAGCAGCTTACGGGAGAGAAACATGAACACTGAAGCTTTCTTT; CDR3: CASSLRERNMNTEAFF
size: -; J: TRBJ2-1; D: -; V: TRBV20-1; DNA: TGCAGTGCTCCCGGACCAACCTACAATGAGCAGTTCTTC; CDR3: CSAPGPTYNEQFF
size: -; J: TRBJ1-5; D: -; V: TRBV10-3; DNA: TGTGCCATCAGTGAGTCATATCAGCCCCAGCATTTT; CDR3: CAISESYQPQHF
size: -; J: TRBJ2-7; D: TRBD2; V: TRBV12-3/TRBV12-4; DNA: TGTGCCAGCAGTTTTAAAGCGGGAGGCCACTACGAGCAGTACTTC; CDR3: CASSFKAGGHYEQYF
size: few; J: TRBJ2-7; D: -; V: TRBV20-1; DNA: TGCAGTGCTAGCCCTGAAGTGTTCCGGGGTGAGCAGTACTTC; CDR3: CSASPEVFRGEQYF
size: -; J: TRBJ2-2; D: -; V: TRBV11-2; DNA: TGTGCCAGCAGCTTAGAATTGATTTCGGGGGAGCTGTTTTTT; CDR3: CASSLELISGELFF